Listed below are T cell receptor beta chains from one sample, sequenced in a study of CD8 T cells in ankylosing spondylitis. TCRdb passed the 5' RACE reads through MiXCR, listing each CDR3 protein once. The sample lists about 340,000 distinct CDR3 sequences; 14% to 15% were seen once. The sample was blood, either unsorted or a sorted T cell fraction (not recorded which). All receptors derive from a male donor with ankylosing spondylitis or in good health (not recorded which). CDR3s include the opening cysteine and the closing phenylalanine or tryptophan. The order of the fields is V gene, clone size, J gene, D gene, CDR3 DNA, CDR3 protein. A D gene is named only where the DNA matches it firmly. Clone size appears in some rows only: once, few, many, or a class for an expanded clone.

v_call: TRBV5-6; clone_size: few; j_call: TRBJ2-2; d_call: .; cdr3_nt: TGTGCCAGCAGCATGGGGTCCTACACCGGGGAGCTGTTTTTT; cdr3_aa: CASSMGSYTGELFF
v_call: TRBV5-1; clone_size: few; j_call: TRBJ2-7; d_call: TRBD1; cdr3_nt: TGCGCCAGCAGCTTGAACGGACAGGCCACCGCCCTTATCCTCTACGAGCAGTACTTC; cdr3_aa: CASSLNGQATALILYEQYF
v_call: TRBV12-3/TRBV12-4; clone_size: .; j_call: TRBJ2-4; d_call: .; cdr3_nt: TGTGCCAGCAGCTTCGCGGGACAGACCTTAGCCAAAAACATTCAGTACTTC; cdr3_aa: CASSFAGQTLAKNIQYF
v_call: TRBV20-1; clone_size: .; j_call: TRBJ2-1; d_call: .; cdr3_nt: TGCAGTGCTAGAGTCCCCGTAGCGGCCGGGAATGAGCAGTTCTTC; cdr3_aa: CSARVPVAAGNEQFF
v_call: TRBV12-3/TRBV12-4; clone_size: .; j_call: TRBJ2-7; d_call: .; cdr3_nt: TGTGCCAGCAGCCGCGAGATCTACGAGCAGTACTTC; cdr3_aa: CASSREIYEQYF
v_call: TRBV20-1; clone_size: few; j_call: TRBJ2-7; d_call: TRBD1; cdr3_nt: TGCTGTGCTAGAGACTTCCGCGACAGGGTATCCTACGAGCAGTACTTC; cdr3_aa: CCARDFRDRVSYEQYF
v_call: TRBV9; clone_size: .; j_call: TRBJ1-1; d_call: .; cdr3_nt: TGTGCCAGCAGCGTAAGAAGTGACACTGAAGCTTTCTTT; cdr3_aa: CASSVRSDTEAFF
v_call: TRBV4-2; clone_size: few; j_call: TRBJ1-5; d_call: .; cdr3_nt: TGTGCCAGCAGCCGTGACCAGCTAAATCAGCCCCAGCATTTT; cdr3_aa: CASSRDQLNQPQHF
v_call: TRBV5-1; clone_size: few; j_call: TRBJ2-4; d_call: TRBD1; cdr3_nt: TGCGCCAGCAGCTCCGACAGGGCTGTGACCAAAAACATTCAGTACTTC; cdr3_aa: CASSSDRAVTKNIQYF
v_call: TRBV29-1; clone_size: .; j_call: TRBJ2-7; d_call: .; cdr3_nt: TGCAGCGTTGAAGCAGGGGTGGGAGGCTACGAGCAGTACTTC; cdr3_aa: CSVEAGVGGYEQYF
v_call: TRBV20-1; clone_size: few; j_call: TRBJ2-7; d_call: TRBD1; cdr3_nt: TGCAGTGCTAGGGGGGTAGGGACAGGGGGAAGCGAGCAGTACTTC; cdr3_aa: CSARGVGTGGSEQYF
v_call: TRBV6-6; clone_size: .; j_call: TRBJ2-3; d_call: .; cdr3_nt: TGTGCCAGCACCGGGAAGGGCACAGATACGCAGTATTTT; cdr3_aa: CASTGKGTDTQYF
v_call: TRBV5-1; clone_size: few; j_call: TRBJ2-5; d_call: .; cdr3_nt: TGCGCCAGCAGCTGGACTGTACCCCAAGAGACCCAGTACTTC; cdr3_aa: CASSWTVPQETQYF
v_call: TRBV5-1; clone_size: many; j_call: TRBJ2-3; d_call: TRBD2; cdr3_nt: TGCGCCAGCAGCTTGGCAGGGGCTAGCGGGGACAGCACGCAGTATTTT; cdr3_aa: CASSLAGASGDSTQYF
v_call: TRBV2; clone_size: .; j_call: TRBJ2-2; d_call: TRBD1; cdr3_nt: TGTGCCAGCAGTGGACAGGGGACTACCGGGGAGCTGTTTTTT; cdr3_aa: CASSGQGTTGELFF